The text below deals with one T cell receptor (beta chain). What it binds is not known. TCRdb reprocessed the 5' RACE reads via MiXCR and lists one record per CDR3 protein. The table has 150,000 or so distinct CDR3 sequences, approximately 15% seen once; the top ten hold 14%. This CDR3 region has 15 residues. Trimming stripped 5 bases from V and 0 bases from J, with 11 bases between. Germline CDR1 is SGHTA and CDR2 is FQGNSA. The data derive from a study of T-cell memory formation after mild COVID-19. Study in general: TCR clustering was largely donor specific. Regarding the study as a whole: Contracting clones, day 15 to 85, had balanced CD4/CD8, and later expanders favored CD4+.

The receptor was isolated from an adult woman who had mild COVID-19 (a few samples of this study predate the infection). Cell type and time point are not known. Sequences were obtained from PBMCs or a T cell subset sorted from them (not recorded which). The chain has TRBV7-2 and TRBJ2-1; D may be TRBD2 (5 bases). Here the CDR3 reads CASSPWESSYNEQFF. CDR3 DNA sequence: TGTGCCAGCAGCCCCTGGGAGAGCTCCTACAATGAGCAGTTCTTC.